Shown below are 27 T cell receptor beta chains from a single sample sequenced in a study of CD8 T cells in ankylosing spondylitis. Using its own MiXCR run on the 5' RACE reads, TCRdb lists one record per CDR3 protein. Of approximately 300,000 distinct CDR3 sequences listed, roughly 8% are singletons. No antigen has been identified for these receptors. Regarding the study as a whole: Blood of patients with ankylosing spondylitis appeared to be characterized by a TCR beta motif of several highly homologous variants.

The source material was blood, either unsorted or a sorted T cell fraction (not recorded which). The source is a male donor with ankylosing spondylitis.

The rearrangement uses TRBV30 and TRBJ2-7, with 7 bases aligning to TRBD2. The J segment lost 2 bases and the V segment lost 6 bases, leaving 1 base of the junction unmatched. This CDR3 is 11 amino acids long. Germline CDR1 and CDR2: GTSNPN and SVGIG (reference sequence). CDR3 nucleotide sequence: TGTGCCTGCCGGGGGGCCTACGAGCAGTACTTC. Encoded protein: CACRGAYEQYF. Full variable domain (missing parts from reference TRBV30 and TRBJ2-7): SQTIHQWPATLVQPVGSPLSLECTVEGTSNPNLYWYRQAAGRGLQLLFYSVGIGQISSEVPQNLSASRPQDRQFILSSKKLLLSDSGFYLCACRGAYEQYFGPGTRLTVT.

This clonotype turned up a few times. The chain recombines TRBV5-1 with TRBJ2-3, with D possibly being TRBD1 (6 bases). The CDR3 has 16 residues. The germline CDR1 and CDR2 sequences are SGHRS and YFSETQ. V lost 0 bases and J lost 5, with 16 bases in between. DNA of the CDR3: TGCGCCAGCAGCTTGGCAGGGGTTAGCGTCGGAGATACGCAGTATTTT. Amino acids: CASSLAGVSVGDTQYF.

The DNA for the CDR3 is TGTGCCACCCGGGACCGCGGGAGCTCCTACAATGAGCAGTTCTTC. Translated, it gives CATRDRGSSYNEQFF. The chain joins TRBV3-1 to TRBJ2-1, with TRBD2 matching over 7 bases. Trimming took 10 bases from V and 0 from J; bases not matched to a gene: 9. Germline CDR1 is LGHDT and CDR2 is YNNKEL (reference sequence). The CDR3 spans 15 residues.

This chain connects TRBV9 to TRBJ2-7; possibly TRBD1 for D (5 bases). Deletions cut 3 bases from V and 6 bases from J, with 13 bases between. Germline V gene data show CDR1 as SGDLS and CDR2 as YYNGEE. The CDR3 extends over 13 amino acids. Written as DNA, the CDR3 is TGTGCCAGCAGCGGGCCCCAGGGCGGCGAGCAGTACTTC. Translation gives CASSGPQGGEQYF.

In this sample, this clonotype turned up a few times. V and J are TRBV7-9 and TRBJ2-2; D ambiguous. Germline V gene data show CDR1 as SEHNR and CDR2 as FQNEAQ (reference sequence). The CDR3 totals 15 residues. V was clipped by 4 bases and J by 6 bases, with 15 bases between them. CDR3 nucleotide sequence: TGTGCCAGCAGCTCCCCCTCGAGGATTCCCGGGGAGCTGTTTTTT. This gives the protein CASSSPSRIPGELFF.

The rearrangement links TRBV4-1 to TRBJ1-2; possibly TRBD1 for D (5 bases). V lost 4 bases and J 2 bases, leaving 11 bases between the germline ends. The V gene's germline CDR1 is MGHRA and CDR2 YSYEKL. This CDR3 is built from 14 residues. DNA for the CDR3: TGCGCCAGCAGCCCGGCGACAGAGAACTATGGCTACACCTTC. Translated, it gives CASSPATENYGYTF.

This chain connects TRBV3-1 to TRBJ1-5; D unresolved. This CDR3 contains 17 residues. Germline CDR1 reads LGHDT; CDR2 reads YNNKEL (reference sequence). The V and J ends lost 0 bases and 0 bases respectively, with 12 bases between them. The CDR3 is CASSQDPPGYSNQPQHF. CDR3 DNA: TGTGCCAGCAGCCAAGACCCCCCGGGGTATAGCAATCAGCCCCAGCATTTT.

This chain links TRBV3-1 with TRBJ2-2; D is perhaps TRBD2 (6 bases). CDR1 and CDR2 (germline): LGHDT, YNNKEL (reference sequence). This CDR3 is built from 15 residues. The ends were cut back, 4 bases at V and 7 bases at J, with 16 bases in the middle. CDR3 in DNA: TGTGCCAGCAGCCGCCGACTAGGGGTTTACGGGGAGCTGTTTTTT. Amino acid sequence: CASSRRLGVYGELFF.

This clonotype was picked up one time. The chain has TRBV6-5 and TRBJ2-2, with D perhaps matching TRBD1 (6 bases). Per the germline V gene, CDR1 is MNHEY and CDR2 is SVGAGI. This CDR3 is 15 amino acids long. V dropped 3 bases and J dropped 3 bases, with 11 bases sitting between them. CDR3 DNA: TGTGCCAGCAGTTATGACAGGTTTTACACCGGGGAGCTGTTTTTT. Amino acids: CASSYDRFYTGELFF.

This clonotype was found many times. The V gene is TRBV20-1, the J gene TRBJ2-5; D is possibly TRBD2 (7 bases). Germline V CDR1 and CDR2: DFQATT, SNEGSKA (reference sequence). This CDR3 has 10 residues. V lost 4 bases, J lost 10 bases, and 10 bases lay in between. CDR3 sequence reads: CSAMRGGQYF. CDR3 DNA: TGCAGTGCTATGAGGGGGGGCCAGTACTTC.

This clonotype was counted at least ten times. The chain couples TRBV12-3 or TRBV12-4 to TRBJ2-3; maybe TRBD1 (6 bases). The length of the CDR3 is 15 residues. V was trimmed by 5 bases and J by 1 base, leaving 13 bases between them. CDR3 in amino acids: CASSHRDHRTDTQYF. CDR3 sequence (DNA): TGTGCCAGCAGTCACAGGGACCATCGCACAGATACGCAGTATTTT.

The rearrangement links TRBV15 to TRBJ2-2; 8 bases match TRBD2. V lost 3 bases and J lost 9; bases outside the gene matches: 15. Germline V gives CDR1 LNHNV, CDR2 YYDKDF (reference sequence). This CDR3 has 17 residues. The CDR3 is CATSSNPWASGSRELFF. In DNA form, the CDR3 reads TGTGCCACCAGCAGCAACCCATGGGCTAGCGGGTCCCGGGAGCTGTTTTTT.

This clonotype was recorded at least ten times. The rearrangement uses TRBV18 and TRBJ2-1; tentative D call: TRBD1 (5 bases). Trimming stripped 0 bases from V and 9 bases from J, with 15 bases between. Germline CDR1 reads KGHSH; CDR2 reads LQKENI. CDR3 length equals 15 residues. The CDR3 nucleotides are TGTGCCAGCTCACCACCTATCGCAGGGCAAGGTGAGCAGTTCTTC. Amino acids: CASSPPIAGQGEQFF.

The sample holds a few counts of this clonotype. This chain joins TRBV9 and TRBJ2-3; D may be TRBD1 or TRBD2 (6 bases each). The CDR3 runs to 15 residues. The germline CDR1 and CDR2 sequences are SGDLS and YYNGEE. V was trimmed by 0 bases and J by 5 bases, leaving 13 bases between them. The CDR3 sequence is CASSVGRGAEDTQYF. For the CDR3, the DNA is TGTGCCAGCAGCGTAGGGAGGGGGGCGGAAGATACGCAGTATTTT.

J is TRBJ2-7 and V is TRBV7-3; possible D gene TRBD2, 5 bases. Germline V lookup: CDR1 SGHTA, CDR2 FQGTGA. CDR3 size: 15 residues. The V gene lost 2 bases and the J gene lost 4 bases, with 15 bases spanning the gap. Written as DNA, the CDR3 is TGTGCCAGCAGCTTATCACGAGGGCCGCTTTACGAGCAGTACTTC. Translation: CASSLSRGPLYEQYF.

The genes are TRBV19 and TRBJ2-1; TRBD2 aligns across 10 bases. The CDR3 length is 16 residues. V shed 9 bases, J shed 3 bases, and the junction held 11 bases outside the gene matches. Germline CDR1 and CDR2: LNHDA and SQIVND (reference sequence). The CDR3 DNA reads as TGTGCCAGCGAGACGGGACTAGCGCCCGACTACAATGAGCAGTTCTTC. Amino acid sequence: CASETGLAPDYNEQFF. The full variable domain, its missing parts supplied by reference TRBV19 and TRBJ2-1, is DGGITQSPKYLFRKEGQNVTLSCEQNLNHDAMYWYRQDPGQGLRLIYYSQIVNDFQKGDIAEGYSVSREKKESFPLTVTSAQKNPTAFYLCASETGLAPDYNEQFFGPGTRLTVL.

This clonotype was found many times. The V call is TRBV29-1, the J call TRBJ2-2; 9 nucleotides line up with TRBD1. The V and J ends lost 0 bases and 5 bases, in that order; junction bases with no gene match: 10. The CDR3 is 17 amino acids. Germline lookup yields CDR1 SQVTM and CDR2 ANQGSEA. The CDR3 nucleotides read TGCAGCGTTGAAGACCCCAGTGGGACAGGGTCTACCGGGGAGCTGTTTTTT. It is translated as CSVEDPSGTGSTGELFF.

Ten or more counts support this clonotype. The chain uses TRBV5-1 and TRBJ2-1; D possibly corresponds to TRBD2 (6 bases). Deletions cut 3 bases from V and 0 bases from J, with 10 bases between. This CDR3 region has 15 residues. From germline, CDR1 is SGHRS and CDR2 YFSETQ. CDR3 coding DNA: TGCGCCAGCAGCTCTAGCGATGTCTCCTACAATGAGCAGTTCTTC. It encodes CASSSSDVSYNEQFF.

The J gene is TRBJ2-3, the V gene TRBV4-1; D is perhaps TRBD2 (6 bases). Looked up from germline, CDR1 is MGHRA and CDR2 is YSYEKL. V was cut by 4 bases and J by 10 bases, with 18 bases left in between. This CDR3 contains 14 residues. CDR3: CASSPTNRGFAQYF. CDR3 nucleotide sequence: TGCGCCAGCAGCCCAACCAACCGGGGGTTTGCGCAGTATTTT.

This sequence joins TRBV7-3 and TRBJ2-7, with 11 bases aligning to TRBD1. Germline loops: CDR1 SGHTA, CDR2 FQGTGA. This CDR3 has 15 amino acids. V was clipped by 6 bases and J by 2 bases; unmatched bases: 6. Here the CDR3 DNA reads TGTGCCAGCAGGTATACGGGACAGGGGGCCTACGAGCAGTACTTC. As protein: CASRYTGQGAYEQYF. The whole variable domain, filled in from reference TRBV7-3 and TRBJ2-7, reads GAGVSQTPSNKVTEKGKYVELRCDPISGHTALYWYRQSLGQGPEFLIYFQGTGAADDSGLPNDRFFAVRPEGSVSTLKIQRTERGDSAVYLCASRYTGQGAYEQYFGPGTRLTVT.

The table lists this clonotype with many counts. This chain links TRBV12-3 or TRBV12-4 with TRBJ2-7; D is possibly TRBD1 (5 bases). This CDR3 has 13 amino acids. Trimming shortened V by 4 bases and J by 2 bases, and 9 bases separated the two germline ends. The CDR3 sequence is CASSYQGTYEQYF. CDR3 in DNA: TGTGCCAGCAGTTACCAGGGAACCTACGAGCAGTACTTC.

In regard to this clonotype: This clone may be a read error of a much larger clone one base away. The rearrangement uses TRBV5-1 and TRBJ1-2; 7 nucleotides agree with TRBD1. The germline CDR1 and CDR2 sequences are SGHRS and YFSETQ. The CDR3 covers 15 residues. The ends lost 0 bases at V and 2 bases at J; junction bases unmatched: 4. CDR3 region: CASSLEPGQNYGYTF. DNA of the CDR3: TGCGCCAGCAGCTTGGAGCCGGGACAGAACTATGGCTACACCTTC.

In its sample, this clonotype was seen a few times. V gene TRBV15 combines with J gene TRBJ2-7; D is perhaps TRBD2 (6 bases). This CDR3 spans 16 amino acids. The V end lost 0 bases, the J end lost 3 bases, and 15 bases lay between the germline ends. The germline V gene has CDR1 LNHNV and CDR2 YYDKDF (reference sequence). The CDR3 reads CATSRDRQAGSYEQYF. CDR3 nucleotide sequence: TGTGCCACCAGCAGAGATCGCCAAGCGGGTAGCTACGAGCAGTACTTC.

This clonotype was seen at least ten times. The rearrangement links TRBV7-8 to TRBJ2-4, with D possibly being TRBD2 (7 bases). The CDR3 spans 17 residues. Looked up from germline, CDR1 is SGHVS and CDR2 is FQNEAQ. The germline V and J ends were trimmed by 0 bases and 0 bases, with 12 bases remaining between them. The DNA of the CDR3 is TGTGCCAGCAGCTTAGCGGTCGGGGGGCTAGCCAAAAACATTCAGTACTTC. Protein product: CASSLAVGGLAKNIQYF.

The chain recombines TRBV5-4 with TRBJ2-3; TRBD1 agrees at 10 bases. The germline V gene has CDR1 SGHNT and CDR2 YYREEE (reference sequence). Trimming at V came to 5 bases and at J to 2 bases, leaving 5 bases not matched to a gene. The CDR3 covers 15 residues. The CDR3 sequence is CASRDRGRITDTQYF. The CDR3 DNA follows: TGTGCCAGCAGGGACAGGGGGAGGATCACAGATACGCAGTATTTT.

The chain links TRBV7-2 to TRBJ2-7; D tentatively reads TRBD1 or TRBD2 (5 bases each). CDR1 SGHTA and CDR2 FQGNSA come from the germline V gene. Deletions cut 1 base from V and 6 bases from J, with 10 bases between. The CDR3 totals 13 residues. CDR3: CASSLVGVGEQYF. CDR3 nucleotide sequence: TGTGCCAGCAGCTTAGTGGGGGTCGGCGAGCAGTACTTC.

This clonotype was counted ten times or more. The rearrangement joins TRBV3-1 to TRBJ2-3, with 11 bases that match TRBD2. This CDR3 region has 17 residues. V shed 4 bases and J 2 bases; nucleotides not matched to a gene: 8. From germline, CDR1 is LGHDT and CDR2 YNNKEL (reference sequence). For the CDR3, the DNA is TGTGCCAGCAGCCTTAGACGACTAGCGGGGTTCACAGATACGCAGTATTTT. It yields the protein CASSLRRLAGFTDTQYF.